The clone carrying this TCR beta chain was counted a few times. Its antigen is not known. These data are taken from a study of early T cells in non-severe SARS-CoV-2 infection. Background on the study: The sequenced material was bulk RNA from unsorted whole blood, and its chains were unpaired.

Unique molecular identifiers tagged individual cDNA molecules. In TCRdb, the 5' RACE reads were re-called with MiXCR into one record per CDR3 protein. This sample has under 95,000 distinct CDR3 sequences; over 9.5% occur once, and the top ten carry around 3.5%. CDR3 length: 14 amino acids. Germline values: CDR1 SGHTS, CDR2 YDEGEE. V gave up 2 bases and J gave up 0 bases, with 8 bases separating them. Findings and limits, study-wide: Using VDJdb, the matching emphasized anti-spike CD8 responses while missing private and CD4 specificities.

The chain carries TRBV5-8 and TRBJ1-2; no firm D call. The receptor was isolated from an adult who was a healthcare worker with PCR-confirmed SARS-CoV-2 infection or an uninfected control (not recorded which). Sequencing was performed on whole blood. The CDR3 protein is CASSLGASNYGYTF. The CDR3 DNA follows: TGTGCCAGCAGCTTAGGAGCCTCTAACTATGGCTACACCTTC.